This TCR beta chain appears in the sequencing data of a study of tumor-infiltrating lymphocytes in localized non-small cell lung cancer. Overall study findings and caveats: Tumor T-cell fraction was not associated with recurrence-free survival.

Germline V gene sequence: CDR1 SEHNR, CDR2 FQNEAQ (reference sequence). V was cut by 2 bases and J by 3 bases, with 8 bases left in between. CDR3 length equals 14 residues. Concerning this clone itself: Its antigen is unknown.

TCRdb's copy holds only in-frame clones and misses some; the assay was immunoSEQ multiplex PCR. This sample has about 13,000 clones, with approximately 85% found just once. This TCR came from a human donor with non-small cell lung cancer. The chain has TRBV7-9 and TRBJ1-5, with D possibly TRBD1 on 5 matching bases. Sequencing used lung tumor tissue. CDR3: CASSLQGYNQPQHF. DNA of the CDR3: TGTGCCAGCAGCTTACAGGGTTACAATCAGCCCCAGCATTTT.